This T cell receptor (beta chain) stems from a study of breast tumors, draining lymph nodes, adjacent tissues. Findings of the study overall: Tumors had less TCR diversity than lymph nodes, more than nontumor tissue.

Each CDR3 protein gets one entry after TCRdb re-called the multiplex PCR reads with MiXCR. The table includes over 200,000 distinct CDR3 sequences, roughly 30% detected once. Breast cancer patients provided tissue from their axillary draining lymph nodes. This clonotype was recorded many times. Its antigen is not identified. The sequenced material came from axillary lymph node tissue. The TCR comes from a female donor with breast cancer. Some clones in this sample may be carry-over from other donors' samples.

Here the CDR3 DNA reads TGCAGTGCTAGGACCCCCGCTAGGAGCAATCAGCCCCAGCATTTT. It translates to CSARTPARSNQPQHF. This chain uses TRBV20-1 with TRBJ1-5; D gene ambiguous. Germline V CDR1 and CDR2: DFQATT, SNEGSKA (reference sequence). The CDR3 is 15 amino acids. Trimming stripped 3 bases from V and 1 base from J, with 13 bases between.